The TCR beta chain under discussion was sequenced for a study of T cell repertoires in cytomegalovirus infection (dated by TCRdb to between 2019 and 2020). Some background on the complete study: Peptide stimulations targeted recently identified HLA-C-restricted CMV epitopes, whose presentation resists viral immunomodulation, together with well-studied HLA-B-restricted epitopes. Donor HLA type was relevant to the analysis, as public TCR beta signatures indicated carriage of CMV infection together with the matching HLA type. What the study reported, not specific to this receptor: The ex vivo response was dominated by HLA-C-restricted CMV-specific TCR beta clonotypes, which also provided the single most frequent clonotype in two of eight donors. Carriers of CMV infection plus the relevant HLA type were discriminated by the cumulative frequency of public TCR beta family members in the study cohort and in an independent approximately 360-donor cohort.

In regard to this clonotype: This receptor's antigen is unknown. No quality values exist for individual bases; no much larger clone is one base distant.

This specimen's treatment or condition label, interpreted: in vitro stimulation with specific CMV peptide epitopes to enrich CMV-specific T cells. From the germline V gene (reference sequence), CDR1 is SEHNR and CDR2 is FQNEAQ. The CDR3 contains 16 residues, cysteine and phenylalanine counted. Only CDR3 DNA remains: 48 bases, in frame from the first base. After removal of 5 bases from V and 0 bases from J, the junction retains 2 bases not matched to a gene. The instrument was an Illumina HiSeq 1500. TCRdb reworked the public reads: Q25 trimming with fastp, MiXCR clone assembly, productive beta chains retained. Each CDR3 protein appears once, grouped with its most common genes and DNA. This sample is represented by tens of thousands of distinct CDR3 sequences; 20% to 25% of them were singletons. Jointly, the top ten make up over 60% of the sample.

The rearrangement combines TRBV7-9 with TRBJ2-6, with TRBD1 matching 9 junction bases. This receptor was obtained from a human donor in good health (CMV status not recorded). Some clones in this sample may be carry-over from other donors' samples. Material: CD8+ T cells from cultured PBMCs, obtained from culture after CMV antigen stimulation. The nucleotide sequence reads as follows: TGTGCCAGCAGCGGGACAGGGTCCTCTGGGGCCAACGTCCTGACTTTC. Its translation reads: CASSGTGSSGANVLTF.